This T cell receptor beta chain was documented in a study of CD8+CD57+ T cells in acquired aplastic anemia. Genomic DNA served as template for TCR beta VDJ and CDR3 profiling. TCRdb recomputed calls from the reads with MiXCR, one row per CDR3 protein. This repertoire shows 300,000 or so distinct CDR3 sequences, 45% to 65% found once; its top ten account for 1% to 1.5%. Sequencing was done on patients that had shown CD8+CD57+ cell expansion by flow cytometry. Acquired aplastic anemia of severe grade affected all patients. This CDR3 region has 13 residues. V lost 4 bases and J lost 8; bases outside the gene matches: 6. CDR1 is SGHTA, CDR2 FQGTGA, per germline.

The specimen was sorted CD4+, CD8+, or CD8+CD57+ T cells (not recorded which) from PBMCs. The TCR was taken from a human donor with aplastic anemia. The chain employs TRBV7-3 and TRBJ1-2; 8 positions match TRBD1. The CDR3 DNA sequence: TGTGCCAGCAGCTCCGGGACAGGTGCGGGCTACACCTTC. It codes for CASSSGTGAGYTF.